The sequence of this T cell receptor (beta chain) was determined in a study of monozygotic twins with inflammatory bowel disease. The germline V gene encodes CDR1 DFQATT and CDR2 SNEGSKA (reference sequence). This CDR3 has 16 residues. During cDNA synthesis, UMIs that each contained a 6-nucleotide sample barcode were added by means of template switching. TCRdb reworked the 5' RACE reads into one entry per CDR3 protein, no DNA. This sample's clone table lists 310,000 or so distinct CDR3 sequences. Overall study findings and caveats: For repertoire similarity, concordant twins did not differ from discordant twins, possibly because power was limited. Compared with healthy co-twins, IBD patients showed reduced TCRbeta repertoire diversity by inverse Simpson.

On this clonotype: The antigen remains unidentified.

The sequence was obtained from a human donor with ulcerative colitis or Crohn's disease, or a healthy co-twin of an affected twin (not recorded which). The chain couples TRBV20-1 to TRBJ1-5; TCRdb indicates TRBD1, and absent DNA this call remains unverified. The sample consisted of blood. CDR3 loop: CSTPTSDRGNNQPQHF.